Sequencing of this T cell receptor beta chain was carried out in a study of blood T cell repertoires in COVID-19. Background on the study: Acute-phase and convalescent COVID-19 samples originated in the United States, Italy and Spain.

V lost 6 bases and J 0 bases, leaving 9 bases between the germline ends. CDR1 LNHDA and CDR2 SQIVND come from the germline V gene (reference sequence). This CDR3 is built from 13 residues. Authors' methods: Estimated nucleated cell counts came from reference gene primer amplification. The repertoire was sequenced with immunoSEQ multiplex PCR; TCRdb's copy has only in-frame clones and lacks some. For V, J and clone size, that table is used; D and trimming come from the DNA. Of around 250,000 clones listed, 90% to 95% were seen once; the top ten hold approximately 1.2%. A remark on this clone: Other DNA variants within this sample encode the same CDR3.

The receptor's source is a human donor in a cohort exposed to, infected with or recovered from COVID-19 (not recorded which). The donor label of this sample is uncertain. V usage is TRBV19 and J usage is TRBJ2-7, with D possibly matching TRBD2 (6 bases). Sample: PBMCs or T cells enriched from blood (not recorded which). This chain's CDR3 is CASSPGSSYEQYF. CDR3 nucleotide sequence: TGTGCCAGTAGCCCCGGGAGCTCCTACGAGCAGTACTTC.